The 27 T cell receptor beta chains below were found in one sample sequenced in a study of blood T cell repertoires in COVID-19. Generated by immunoSEQ multiplex PCR, the TCRdb table keeps only in-frame clones and is missing some. The sample has about 54,000 clones; over 75% are singletons. The specimen sequenced was peripheral blood. Source of these receptors: a woman in her 40s with active COVID-19.

The rearrangement joins TRBV6-6 to TRBJ1-1, with 8 bases fitting TRBD1. The CDR3 extends over 15 amino acids. Germline-derived CDR1 and CDR2 are MNHNY and SVGAGI (reference sequence). The V and J ends lost 0 bases and 6 bases, in that order; junction bases with no gene match: 6. In DNA, the CDR3 is TGTGCCAGCAGTTACTCAGCAGGGGGCAACTCTGAAGCTTTCTTT. Translating gives CASSYSAGGNSEAFF.

This chain connects TRBV6-2 or TRBV6-3 to TRBJ2-1; 10 bases line up with TRBD1. CDR3 length: 15 amino acids. V shed 2 bases, J shed 8 bases, and the junction held 6 bases outside the gene matches. CDR1 and CDR2 from the germline V gene are MNHEY and SVGEGT. The CDR3 DNA reads as TGTGCCAGCAGTTACAAGGGACAGGGGTGGGATGAGCAGTTCTTC. The encoded protein is CASSYKGQGWDEQFF.

This chain uses TRBV18 with TRBJ2-3; 13 bases fit TRBD2. Germline V lookup: CDR1 KGHSH, CDR2 LQKENI. The junction had 3 bases not matched to a gene; V was cut back by 5 bases and J by 1 base. This CDR3 spans 16 amino acids. The CDR3 region has the DNA TGTGCCAGCTCATCCGGGACTAGCGGGGGCACAGATACGCAGTATTTT. It codes for CASSSGTSGGTDTQYF. Complete variable domain (other parts from reference TRBV18 and TRBJ2-3): NAGVMQNPRHLVRRRGQEARLRCSPMKGHSHVYWYRQLPEEGLKFMVYLQKENIIDESGMPKERFSAEFPKEGPSILRIQQVVRGDSAAYFCASSSGTSGGTDTQYFGPGTRLTVL.

The chain employs TRBV3-1 (or the pseudogene TRBV3-2) and TRBJ1-1, with D unclear. Germline assignment: CDR1 LGHDT and CDR2 YNNKEL (reference sequence). The CDR3 covers 16 residues. V was clipped by 5 bases and J by 1 base, with 17 bases between them. The CDR3 DNA follows: TGTGCCAGCAGCAAGCGGACCGACACAGCGAACACTGAAGCTTTCTTT. Amino acids: CASSKRTDTANTEAFF.

The chain recombines TRBV6-6 with TRBJ2-5; 9 bases agree with TRBD1. This CDR3 has 16 amino acids. Germline lookup yields CDR1 MNHNY and CDR2 SVGAGI (reference sequence). The V gene end was trimmed by 0 bases and the J gene end by 0 bases; junction bases not matched to a gene: 2. CDR3 sequence (DNA): TGTGCCAGCAGTTACTCGGGACAGGGTTACCAAGAGACCCAGTACTTC. It specifies CASSYSGQGYQETQYF.

The chain has TRBV4-1 and TRBJ2-3; 7 bases line up with TRBD2. The CDR3 sequence is 15 residues long. The germline V gene has CDR1 MGHRA and CDR2 YSYEKL. The V and J ends lost 1 base and 4 bases, in that order; junction bases with no gene match: 5. As DNA, the CDR3 is TGCGCCAGCAGCCAAGTTCCAGGGAGGGCAGATACGCAGTATTTT. Its protein is CASSQVPGRADTQYF.

The rearrangement links TRBV27 to TRBJ2-1, with 15 bases fitting TRBD2. This CDR3 has 17 amino acids. The trim removed 3 bases at V and 7 bases at J, leaving 7 bases unmatched. Germline V gene data show CDR1 as MNHEY and CDR2 as SMNVEV (reference sequence). CDR3 amino acids: CASSFGLAGGPGNEQFF. The CDR3 DNA reads as TGTGCCAGCAGTTTCGGACTAGCGGGGGGGCCGGGGAATGAGCAGTTCTTC.

The chain joins TRBV5-4 to TRBJ2-3; D might be TRBD1 (7 bases). The V and J ends lost 5 bases and 7 bases respectively, with 20 bases between them. The CDR3 has 15 residues. Germline V gives CDR1 SGHNT, CDR2 YYREEE (reference sequence). The CDR3 protein is CASSKGGGAAHTQYF. Written as DNA, the CDR3 is TGTGCCAGCAGTAAAGGAGGGGGCGCCGCGCATACGCAGTATTTT.

The chain couples TRBV7-9 to TRBJ2-3; 11 bases map to TRBD2. The CDR3 extends over 15 amino acids. Germline V gives CDR1 SEHNR, CDR2 FQNEAQ (reference sequence). Trimming cost V 3 bases and J 6 bases; bases outside gene matches: 5. As DNA, the CDR3 is TGTGCCAGCAGCTTTAGCGGGGGGGCCGAGGATACGCAGTATTTT. Its protein is CASSFSGGAEDTQYF. The full variable domain, its missing parts supplied by reference TRBV7-9 and TRBJ2-3, is DTGVSQNPRHKITKRGQNVTFRCDPISEHNRLYWYRQTLGQGPEFLTYFQNEAQLEKSRLLSDRFSAERPKGSFSTLEIQRTEQGDSAMYLCASSFSGGAEDTQYFGPGTRLTVL.

V is TRBV9 and J is TRBJ2-3, with no clear D. The V gene's germline CDR1 is SGDLS and CDR2 YYNGEE. The V gene lost 3 bases and the J gene lost 0 bases, with 14 bases spanning the gap. The CDR3 has 16 residues. CDR3 protein: CASSAFLISSTDTQYF. CDR3 nucleotide sequence: TGTGCCAGCAGCGCCTTCCTAATTTCTAGCACAGATACGCAGTATTTT.

The gene calls are TRBV4-1 and TRBJ2-5; possibly TRBD1 for D (6 bases). This CDR3 contains 13 residues. Germline loops: CDR1 MGHRA, CDR2 YSYEKL. The V and J ends lost 1 base and 4 bases respectively, with 7 bases between them. The CDR3 here is CASSQAGVETQYF. CDR3 bases: TGCGCCAGCAGCCAAGCAGGGGTAGAGACCCAGTACTTC.

The CDR3 DNA reads TGCGCCAGCAGCTTCACAGGGAGCTCCTATAATTCACCCCTCCACTTT. It is translated as CASSFTGSSYNSPLHF. The chain recombines TRBV5-1 with TRBJ1-6; D possibly corresponds to TRBD1 (6 bases). V was clipped by 2 bases and J by 0 bases, with 9 bases between them. This CDR3 is 16 amino acids long. Germline V gene sequence: CDR1 SGHRS, CDR2 YFSETQ.

This CDR3 reads CASSLAMGAYEQYF. The CDR3 region has the DNA TGTGCCAGCAGCTTGGCCATGGGAGCCTACGAGCAGTACTTC. J is TRBJ2-7 and V is TRBV5-8; the D gene is possibly TRBD2 (5 bases). V lost 0 bases and J lost 2, with 9 bases in between. The length of the CDR3 is 14 residues. CDR1 is SGHTS, CDR2 YDEGEE, per germline.

The chain joins TRBV18 to TRBJ1-4; D not resolved. V lost 0 bases to trimming and J lost 8 bases, with 10 bases between them. The CDR3 is 14 amino acids. Germline assignment: CDR1 KGHSH and CDR2 LQKENI. The CDR3 loop reads CASSPPVKSEKLFF. The CDR3 coding sequence is TGTGCCAGCTCACCACCGGTGAAAAGCGAAAAACTGTTTTTT.

The chain employs TRBV11-2 and TRBJ2-7; 7 bases match TRBD1. The germline gives CDR1 SGHAT, CDR2 FQNNGV. This CDR3 has 13 residues. Trimming cost V 2 bases and J 7 bases; bases outside gene matches: 5. The chain's CDR3 is CASSLTGQSEQYF. CDR3 in DNA: TGTGCCAGCAGCTTAACGGGACAGTCGGAGCAGTACTTC.

The gene calls are TRBV13 and TRBJ2-6; 10 nucleotides agree with TRBD1. Per germline, CDR1 PRHDT and CDR2 FYEKMQ (reference sequence). The CDR3 consists of 17 residues. With V trimmed by 5 bases and J by 1 base, 5 bases remained unmatched. Here the CDR3 DNA reads TGTGCCAGCAGCCTCCGACAGGGGGCGTCTGGGGCCAACGTCCTGACTTTC. It encodes CASSLRQGASGANVLTF.

Here the CDR3 DNA reads TGTGCCAGCAGCGTCGCGAGGGGGCAGACTGAAGCTTTCTTT. It encodes CASSVARGQTEAFF. The V and J genes are TRBV6-2 or TRBV6-3 and TRBJ1-1, with 7 bases that match TRBD1. The V and J ends lost 6 bases and 5 bases, in that order; junction bases with no gene match: 9. The CDR3 runs to 14 residues. Germline values: CDR1 MNHEY, CDR2 SVGEGT.

V is TRBV7-9 and J is TRBJ1-4; the D gene is possibly TRBD1 (6 bases). The length of the CDR3 is 19 residues. Germline CDR1 reads SEHNR; CDR2 reads FQNEAQ (reference sequence). V lost 5 bases, J lost 5 bases, and 27 bases lay in between. Written as DNA, the CDR3 is TGTGCCAGCAGCGTCGCTTCCGGGACACGAATCTCCCCGAATGAAAAACTGTTTTTT. Its protein is CASSVASGTRISPNEKLFF.

This chain uses TRBV5-4 with TRBJ2-5, with 11 nucleotides matching TRBD2. Losses at the gene ends were 3 bases for V and 5 bases for J; bases not matched to a gene: 12. Germline loops: CDR1 SGHNT, CDR2 YYREEE (reference sequence). The CDR3 runs 17 residues. The CDR3 here is CASSSRRRLAGTETQYF. The CDR3 DNA follows: TGTGCCAGCAGCTCCCGTCGCCGACTAGCGGGGACGGAGACCCAGTACTTC.

The rearrangement joins TRBV20-1 to TRBJ2-1; D uncertain. Trimming took off 3 bases at V and 7 bases at J, with 7 bases between the two ends. Germline V gene sequence: CDR1 DFQATT, CDR2 SNEGSKA (reference sequence). CDR3 length: 11 residues. For the CDR3, the DNA is TGCAGTGCTAGTGGTTCTAATGAGCAGTTCTTC. Amino acids: CSASGSNEQFF.

The chain carries TRBV6-5 and TRBJ2-3; D is uncertain. The CDR3 sequence is 12 residues long. The germline V gene has CDR1 MNHEY and CDR2 SVGAGI. Trimming pared 6 bases from V and 4 bases from J, leaving 8 bases between. CDR3 loop: CASSLPSDTQYF. The DNA of the CDR3 is TGTGCCAGCAGCCTTCCGTCAGATACGCAGTATTTT.

The V call is TRBV27, the J call TRBJ1-4, with a weak D call TRBD1 (5 bases). Germline V gene data show CDR1 as MNHEY and CDR2 as SMNVEV (reference sequence). The CDR3 sequence is 16 residues long. Trimming removed 5 bases from V and 2 bases from J, with 15 bases in between. The CDR3 loop reads CASSPSGTWTNEKLFF. CDR3 in DNA: TGTGCCAGCAGTCCCTCAGGGACTTGGACTAATGAAAAACTGTTTTTT.

The chain joins TRBV5-6 to TRBJ1-2; D is ambiguous. Germline lookup yields CDR1 SGHDT and CDR2 YYEEEE. CDR3 length equals 13 residues. Trimming took 2 bases from V and 8 from J, leaving 13 bases between them. The CDR3 reads CASSFELSIGYTF. The CDR3 DNA follows: TGTGCCAGCAGCTTTGAACTGTCGATCGGCTACACCTTC.

The chain joins TRBV4-1 to TRBJ2-3; no clear D. CDR3 length: 12 amino acids. V was pared by 4 bases and J by 6 bases, with 8 bases between. In germline, CDR1 is MGHRA, CDR2 YSYEKL. DNA of the CDR3: TGCGCCAGCAGCCGGGCCGTTGATACGCAGTATTTT. Amino acids: CASSRAVDTQYF.

This chain links TRBV21-1 with TRBJ1-2. TRBV21-1 is a pseudogene segment. This CDR3 contains 15 residues. The CDR3 DNA sequence: TGTGCCAGCAGCAAAGCGTTGGTCGTAGCACCGAGGTACACCTTC. It encodes CASSKALVVAPRYTF.

This chain joins TRBV4-2 and TRBJ1-4; D is uncertain. Germline values: CDR1 LGHNA, CDR2 YNFKEQ. This CDR3 spans 18 amino acids. The V gene lost 0 bases and the J gene lost 1 base, with 15 bases spanning the gap. CDR3 sequence reads: CASSQDAPRFETNEKLFF. As DNA, the CDR3 is TGTGCCAGCAGCCAAGATGCCCCGAGGTTCGAAACTAATGAAAAACTGTTTTTT.

The genes are TRBV6-5 and TRBJ1-4; TRBD1 matches at 7 bases. The CDR3 extends over 16 amino acids. V shed 0 bases, J shed 0 bases, and the junction held 1 base outside the gene matches. From germline, CDR1 is MNHEY and CDR2 SVGAGI. In DNA, the CDR3 is TGTGCCAGCAGTTACTCAACAGGGGCAACTAATGAAAAACTGTTTTTT. Amino acids: CASSYSTGATNEKLFF.